This T cell receptor beta chain is drawn from a study of T-cell memory formation after mild COVID-19. Overall study context: TCR clusters were mostly confined to one donor each. Study-wide findings and caveats: Some responding clones appeared in pre-infection memory, suggesting cross-reactive memory joined. Contracting clones from day 15 to 85 showed balanced CD4/CD8; later expanders favored CD4+.

This clonotype was seen more than once but under ten times. Its antigen is not identified. V dropped 4 bases and J dropped 7; count of bases not matched to a gene: 2. The CDR3 runs to 14 residues. Germline V gives CDR1 SGHTA, CDR2 FQGNSA. Constant-segment primers served in 5'RACE that generated TCR alpha and TCR beta cDNA libraries bearing sample barcodes and UMIs. TCRdb used MiXCR to reprocess the 5' RACE reads, holding one entry per CDR3 protein. The sample lists 350,000 to 500,000 distinct CDR3 sequences, roughly 18% occurring once. The specimen was PBMCs or a T cell subset sorted from them (not recorded which). The rearrangement joins TRBV7-2 to TRBJ2-2; 11 bases align to TRBD2. The receptor comes from a man aged 18 to 30 who had mild COVID-19 (a few samples of this study predate the infection). Cell type and time point are not known. The CDR3 sequence is CASSSSGGYGELFF. Here the CDR3 DNA reads TGTGCCAGCAGCTCTAGCGGGGGGTACGGGGAGCTGTTTTTT.